This TCR beta chain stems from a study of shared clonotypes between healthy human individuals. The naive CD8 subset, CD45RO-negative cells positively selected for CCR7, excluded terminally differentiated effector memory CD45RA+ cells. Looked up from germline, CDR1 is SGDLS and CDR2 is YYNGEE. The J segment lost 0 bases and the V segment lost 4 bases, leaving 9 bases of the junction unmatched. This CDR3 comprises 17 residues. TCRdb's copy holds only in-frame clones and misses some; the assay was immunoSEQ multiplex PCR. The data show around 2.1 million clones, about 92% seen once. This sequence was found in a man between 18 and 35 years old in good health. Some clones in this sample may be carry-over from other donors' samples. The chain joins TRBV9 to TRBJ1-3; TRBD1 aligns across 8 bases. Sequenced input: naive CD8+ T cells from PBMCs. The CDR3 DNA follows: TGTGCCAGCAGCCCAACGGGACAGGACCTCTCTGGAAACACCATATATTTT. Its protein is CASSPTGQDLSGNTIYF.